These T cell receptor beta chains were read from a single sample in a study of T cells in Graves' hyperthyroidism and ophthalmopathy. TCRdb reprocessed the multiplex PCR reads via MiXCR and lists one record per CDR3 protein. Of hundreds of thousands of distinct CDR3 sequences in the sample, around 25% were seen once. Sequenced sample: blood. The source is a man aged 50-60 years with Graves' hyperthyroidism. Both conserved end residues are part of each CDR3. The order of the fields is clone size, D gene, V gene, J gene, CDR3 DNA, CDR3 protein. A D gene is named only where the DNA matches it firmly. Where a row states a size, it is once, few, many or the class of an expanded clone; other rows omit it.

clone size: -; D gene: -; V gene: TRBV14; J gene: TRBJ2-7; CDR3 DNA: TGTGCCAGCAGCCAAGTGGCAGGCGACTCCTACGAGCAGTACTTC; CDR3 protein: CASSQVAGDSYEQYF
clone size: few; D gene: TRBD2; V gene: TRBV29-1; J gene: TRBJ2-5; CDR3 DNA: TGCCTCGTGGGCGGGAGGAGGGGGGAGACCCAGTACTTC; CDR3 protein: CLVGGRRGETQYF
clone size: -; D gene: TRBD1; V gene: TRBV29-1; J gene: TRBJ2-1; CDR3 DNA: TGCAGCGTTGAAAGGGGGACAGGGGCCTACAATGAGCAGTTCTTC; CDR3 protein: CSVERGTGAYNEQFF
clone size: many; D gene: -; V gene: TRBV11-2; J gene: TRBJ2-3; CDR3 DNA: TGTGCCAGCAGCTTTTACGGGACAGATACGCAGTATTTT; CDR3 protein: CASSFYGTDTQYF
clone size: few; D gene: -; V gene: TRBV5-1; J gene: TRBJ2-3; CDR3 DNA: TGCGCCAGCAGCTCGAGACAGGTTAGCACAGATACGCAGTATTTT; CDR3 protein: CASSSRQVSTDTQYF
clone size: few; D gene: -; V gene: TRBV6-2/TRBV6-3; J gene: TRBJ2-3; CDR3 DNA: TGTGCCAGCAGTTACTTAGGGATGGATACGCAGTATTTT; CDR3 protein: CASSYLGMDTQYF
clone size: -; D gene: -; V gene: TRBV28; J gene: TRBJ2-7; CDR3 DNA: TGTGCCAGCAACCCGGGAGTGGTCGTTTGGGAGCAGTACTTC; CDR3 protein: CASNPGVVVWEQYF
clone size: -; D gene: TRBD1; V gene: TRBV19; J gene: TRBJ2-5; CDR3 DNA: TGTGCCAGTAGTATAGGAACAGGGGTTCGGGAGACCCAGTACTTC; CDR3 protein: CASSIGTGVRETQYF
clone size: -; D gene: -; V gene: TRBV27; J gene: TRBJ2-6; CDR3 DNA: TGTGCCAGCAGTTTATTAGGGTCCGGGGCCAACGTCCTGACTTTC; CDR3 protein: CASSLLGSGANVLTF
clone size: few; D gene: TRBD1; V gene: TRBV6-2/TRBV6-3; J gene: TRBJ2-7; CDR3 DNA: TGTGCCAGCAGCCGTAGTCCCGGGACAGGGGTCGACGAGCAGTACTTC; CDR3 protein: CASSRSPGTGVDEQYF
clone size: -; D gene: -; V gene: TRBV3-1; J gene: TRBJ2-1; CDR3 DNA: TGTGCCAGCAGCCAGGGCCGGCAACGCGGATCGTACAATGAGCAGTTCTTC; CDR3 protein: CASSQGRQRGSYNEQFF
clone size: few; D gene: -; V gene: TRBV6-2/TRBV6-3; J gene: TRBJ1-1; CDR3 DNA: TGTGCCAGCAGTTACGCGGCCTACACTGAAGCTTTCTTT; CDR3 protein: CASSYAAYTEAFF
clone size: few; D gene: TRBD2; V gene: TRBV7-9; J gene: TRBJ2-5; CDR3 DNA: TGTGCCAGCAGTTCCGGGACTAGCAATGAGTACTTC; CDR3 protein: CASSSGTSNEYF
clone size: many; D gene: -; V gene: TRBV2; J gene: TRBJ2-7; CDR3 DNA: TGTGCCAGCAGCGTGGGCGTCTTAGACGAGCAGTACTTC; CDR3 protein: CASSVGVLDEQYF
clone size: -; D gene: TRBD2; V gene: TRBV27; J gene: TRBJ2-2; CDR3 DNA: TGTGCCAGCAGTTTAGGGCTAGCGGAGCCCTTTTACCCCGGGGAGCTGTTTTTT; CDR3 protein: CASSLGLAEPFYPGELFF
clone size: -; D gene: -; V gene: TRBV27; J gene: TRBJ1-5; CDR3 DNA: TGTGCCAGCAGCTTCCGGGGCAATCAGCCCCAGCATTTT; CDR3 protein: CASSFRGNQPQHF
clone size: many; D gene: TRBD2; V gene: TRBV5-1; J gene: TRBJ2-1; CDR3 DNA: TGCGCCAGCAGCAAGGAGGCTAGCGGGAGGCGGAATGAGCAGTTCTTC; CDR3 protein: CASSKEASGRRNEQFF
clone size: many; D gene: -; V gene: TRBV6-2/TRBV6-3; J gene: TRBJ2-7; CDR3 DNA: TGTGCCAGCTCCGGTTCCTTCTCCTACGAGCAGTACTTC; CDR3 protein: CASSGSFSYEQYF
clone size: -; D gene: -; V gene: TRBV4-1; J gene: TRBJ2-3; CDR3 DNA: TGCGCCAGCAGCCAAGATGGAGTGGCAGGTGATACGCAGTATTTT; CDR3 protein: CASSQDGVAGDTQYF
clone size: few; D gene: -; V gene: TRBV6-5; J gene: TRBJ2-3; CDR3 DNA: TGTGCCAGCAGTTCAGGGTCAGATACGCAGTATTTT; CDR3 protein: CASSSGSDTQYF
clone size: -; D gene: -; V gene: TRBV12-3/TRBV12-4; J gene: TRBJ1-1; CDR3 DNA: TGTGCCAGCAGGAACACAGTGAAGATTGGGAGCACTGAAGCTTCCTTT; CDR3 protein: CASRNTVKIGSTEASF
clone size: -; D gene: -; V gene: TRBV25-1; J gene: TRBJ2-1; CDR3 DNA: TGTGCCAGCAGTGGTAGCGGAGGTGAGCAGTTCTTC; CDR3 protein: CASSGSGGEQFF
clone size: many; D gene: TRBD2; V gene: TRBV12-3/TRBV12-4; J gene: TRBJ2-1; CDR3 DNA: TGTGCCAGCGGACCGGGAGGGGCCTACAATGAGCAGTTCTTC; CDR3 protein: CASGPGGAYNEQFF
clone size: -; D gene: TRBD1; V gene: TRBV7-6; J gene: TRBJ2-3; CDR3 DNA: TGTGCCAGCAGCTTAGATATCAGGGGGCGTGCAGATACGCAGTATTTT; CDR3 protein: CASSLDIRGRADTQYF
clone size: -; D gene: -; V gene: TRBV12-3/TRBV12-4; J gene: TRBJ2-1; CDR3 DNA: TGTGCCACGAAAGGATTTTCTGAGCAGTTCTTC; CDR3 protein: CATKGFSEQFF
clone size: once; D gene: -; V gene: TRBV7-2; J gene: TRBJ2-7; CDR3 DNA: TGTGCCAGCAGCTTAGCGGCTACGGGGGCCTACGAGCAGTACTTC; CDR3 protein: CASSLAATGAYEQYF
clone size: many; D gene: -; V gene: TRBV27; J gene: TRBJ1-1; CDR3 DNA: TGTGCCAGCCGGGACGGGAGGGCCGTGGACACTGAAGCTTTCTTT; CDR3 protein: CASRDGRAVDTEAFF
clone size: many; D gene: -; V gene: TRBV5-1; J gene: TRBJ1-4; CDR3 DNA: TGCGCCAGCAGCTTGTCCGGGGAAGGTGAAAAACTGTTTTTT; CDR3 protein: CASSLSGEGEKLFF
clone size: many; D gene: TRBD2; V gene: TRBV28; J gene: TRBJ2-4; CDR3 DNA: TGTGCCAGCAGTAGTATACGGGAGGGCCTTGGAAACATTCAGTACTTC; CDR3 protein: CASSSIREGLGNIQYF
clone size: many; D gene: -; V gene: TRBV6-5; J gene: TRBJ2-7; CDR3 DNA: TGTGCCAGCAGTTACTCGAACAGGTTGTTAAGGACTCTCGAGCAGTACTTC; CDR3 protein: CASSYSNRLLRTLEQYF
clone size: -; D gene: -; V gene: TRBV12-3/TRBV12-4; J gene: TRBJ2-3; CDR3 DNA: TGTGCCAGCAGGATACTAACACCGACAGATACGCAGTATTTT; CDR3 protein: CASRILTPTDTQYF
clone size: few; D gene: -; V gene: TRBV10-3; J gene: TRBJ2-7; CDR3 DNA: TGTGCCATCAGTGACCCGGAATCCTACGAGCAGTACTTC; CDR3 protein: CAISDPESYEQYF
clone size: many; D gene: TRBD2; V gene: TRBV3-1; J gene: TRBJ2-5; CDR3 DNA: TGTGCCAGCAGCCAAAAACCCCCACTAGCGGGAGTAGGACAGTACTTC; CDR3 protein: CASSQKPPLAGVGQYF
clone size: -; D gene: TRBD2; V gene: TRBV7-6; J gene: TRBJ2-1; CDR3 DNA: TGTGCCAGCAGCTTAGAAGGGACTAGCGGGAGGACACGGGAGCAGTTCTTC; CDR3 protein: CASSLEGTSGRTREQFF
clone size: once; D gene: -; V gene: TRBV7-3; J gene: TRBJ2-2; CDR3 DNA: TGTGCCAGCAGCCCGACAGATGCCGGGGAGCTGTTTTTT; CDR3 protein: CASSPTDAGELFF
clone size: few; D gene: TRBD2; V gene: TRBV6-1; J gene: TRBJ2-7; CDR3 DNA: TGTGCCAGCATGATAGCGGGAGACAACGAGCAGTACTTC; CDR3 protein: CASMIAGDNEQYF
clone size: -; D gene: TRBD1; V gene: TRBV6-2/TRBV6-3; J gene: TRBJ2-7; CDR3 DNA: TGTGCCAGCAGTCATCAGGGGGCGCAGAACCTTGGCGAGCAGTACTTC; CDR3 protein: CASSHQGAQNLGEQYF
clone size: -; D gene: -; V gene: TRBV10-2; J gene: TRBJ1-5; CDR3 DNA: TGCGCCAGCAGTCAAGTCCCCCCGGGGGCGACGATAAATCAGCCCCAGCATTTT; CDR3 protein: CASSQVPPGATINQPQHF
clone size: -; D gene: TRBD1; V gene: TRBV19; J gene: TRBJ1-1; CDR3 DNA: TGTGCCAGTAGGCTCCACAGGGGCTCAGAAGCTTTCTTT; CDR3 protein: CASRLHRGSEAFF
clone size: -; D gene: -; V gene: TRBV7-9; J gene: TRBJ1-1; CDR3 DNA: TGTGCCAGCAGCTTAGGGCAGGGTCCTGAAGCTTTCTTT; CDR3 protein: CASSLGQGPEAFF
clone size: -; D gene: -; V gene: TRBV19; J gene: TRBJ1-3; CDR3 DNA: TGTGCCAGTAGTCCTGAAGGGACTTCTGGAAACACCATATATTTT; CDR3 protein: CASSPEGTSGNTIYF
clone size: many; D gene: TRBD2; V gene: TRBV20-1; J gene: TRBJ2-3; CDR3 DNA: TGCAGTGCTTTCAGTATAGCGGGAAGCACAGATACGCAGTATTTT; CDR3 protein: CSAFSIAGSTDTQYF
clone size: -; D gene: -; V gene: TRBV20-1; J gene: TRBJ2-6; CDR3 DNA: TGCAGTGCTAGCTTGTACTCAGACTCTGGGGCCAACGTCCTGACTTTC; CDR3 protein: CSASLYSDSGANVLTF
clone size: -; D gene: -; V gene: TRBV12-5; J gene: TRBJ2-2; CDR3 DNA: TGTGCTAGTGCCTCTACCTTACTGGGGATAAAAACCGGGGAGCTGTTTTTT; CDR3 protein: CASASTLLGIKTGELFF
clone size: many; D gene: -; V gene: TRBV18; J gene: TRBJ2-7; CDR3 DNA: TGTGCCAGCTCACACGGCTACGAGCAGTACTTC; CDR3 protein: CASSHGYEQYF
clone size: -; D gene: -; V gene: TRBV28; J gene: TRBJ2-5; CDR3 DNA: TGTGCCAGCAGTTCCTCACAGACGACTAGGGGGACCCAGTACTTC; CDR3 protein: CASSSSQTTRGTQYF
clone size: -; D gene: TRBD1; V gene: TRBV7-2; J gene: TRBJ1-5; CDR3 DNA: TGTGCCAGCTCCCTGGGCGGGGACAGGGGTTGGCCCCAGCATTTT; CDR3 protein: CASSLGGDRGWPQHF
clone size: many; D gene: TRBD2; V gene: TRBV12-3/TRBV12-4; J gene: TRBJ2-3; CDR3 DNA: TGTGCCAGCAGTCCTGGGACTAGCGGGAGTTTGGATACGCAGTATTTT; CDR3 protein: CASSPGTSGSLDTQYF
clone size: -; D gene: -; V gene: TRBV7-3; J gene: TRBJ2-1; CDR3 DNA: TGTGCCAGCAGCCAGGGGGGGGGACTCGTCTCCTACAATGAGCAGTTCTTC; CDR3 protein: CASSQGGGLVSYNEQFF
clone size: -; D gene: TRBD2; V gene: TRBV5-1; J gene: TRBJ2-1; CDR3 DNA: TGCGCCAGCAGCTTGGCCGTTGGGGCGGGAGATAATGAGCAGTTCTTC; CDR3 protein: CASSLAVGAGDNEQFF
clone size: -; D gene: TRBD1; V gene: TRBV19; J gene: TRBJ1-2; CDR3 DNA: TGTGCCAGTATCCCCTCGGGGGACAGGGCCGATGGCTACACCTTC; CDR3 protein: CASIPSGDRADGYTF
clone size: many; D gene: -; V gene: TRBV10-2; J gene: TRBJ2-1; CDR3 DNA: TGCGCCAGCAGAACGACCGACAGGCTTTACAATGAGCAGTTCTTC; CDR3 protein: CASRTTDRLYNEQFF